Below, 17 T cell receptor beta chains from the same sample are listed, as sequenced in a study of T cells in Graves' hyperthyroidism and ophthalmopathy. Amplified regions were TCR beta CDR3 sequences from RNA transcripts. Carried out on the TCR CDR3, a first-round RT-PCR used the HTBI primer set. TCRdb reprocessed the multiplex PCR reads with MiXCR, giving one entry per CDR3 protein. The sample yields hundreds of thousands of distinct CDR3 sequences, roughly 20% seen once. The sequenced sample consisted of blood. Every receptor here comes from a man aged 25 to 40 with Graves' ophthalmopathy.

This clonotype was counted a few times. V is TRBV5-1 and J is TRBJ1-1; D is undetermined. The length of the CDR3 is 15 residues. Germline CDR1 SGHRS, CDR2 YFSETQ. V was pared by 0 bases and J by 4 bases, with 13 bases between. CDR3: CASSLGSLGGTEAFF. CDR3 nucleotides: TGCGCCAGCAGCTTGGGGTCGCTGGGAGGCACTGAAGCTTTCTTT.

The V and J genes are TRBV30 and TRBJ2-2, with D hard to call. The V gene's germline CDR1 is GTSNPN and CDR2 SVGIG (reference sequence). Trimming left V 0 bases short and J 6 bases short, with 11 bases between. The length of the CDR3 is 14 residues. This CDR3 is CAWSVLRMAGELFF. As DNA, the CDR3 is TGTGCCTGGAGTGTTTTAAGGATGGCCGGGGAGCTGTTTTTT.

The chain joins TRBV15 to TRBJ2-1; the match to TRBD2 covers 9 bases. Trimming took 0 bases from V and 3 from J; bases not matched to a gene: 6. Germline CDR1 reads LNHNV; CDR2 reads YYDKDF (reference sequence). CDR3 length: 17 amino acids. DNA of the CDR3: TGTGCCACCAGCAGAGATGAAAAGCGGGGGGTCTACAATGAGCAGTTCTTC. It translates to CATSRDEKRGVYNEQFF. The complete variable domain, with remaining parts taken from reference TRBV15 and TRBJ2-1, reads DAMVIQNPRYQVTQFGKPVTLSCSQTLNHNVMYWYQQKSSQAPKLLFHYYDKDFNNEADTPDNFQSRRPNTSFCFLDIRSPGLGDTAMYLCATSRDEKRGVYNEQFFGPGTRLTVL.

V usage is TRBV9 and J usage is TRBJ2-6; D unresolved. The germline V and J ends were trimmed by 2 bases and 0 bases, with 9 bases remaining between them. The CDR3 sequence is 16 residues long. Germline V lookup: CDR1 SGDLS, CDR2 YYNGEE. CDR3: CASSVNRNSGANVLTF. In nucleotides, the CDR3 is TGTGCCAGCAGCGTCAACAGAAACTCTGGGGCCAACGTCCTGACTTTC.

The chain has TRBV6-1 and TRBJ2-7; 8 nucleotides align to TRBD1. V shed 5 bases, J shed 5 bases, and the junction held 8 bases outside the gene matches. The CDR3 loop spans 14 amino acids. Germline CDR1 reads MNHNS; CDR2 reads SASEGT. The CDR3 reads CASSHRDRKNEQYF. In DNA, the CDR3 is TGTGCCAGCAGTCACCGGGACAGGAAAAACGAGCAGTACTTC.

The chain links TRBV7-3 to TRBJ2-1, with a possible D match to TRBD2 (6 bases). This CDR3 comprises 13 residues. The germline V gene encodes CDR1 SGHTA and CDR2 FQGTGA. Trimming took 3 bases from V and 8 from J, leaving 11 bases between them. DNA of the CDR3: TGTGCCAGCAGCTTTGACGGGAGAGATGAGCAGTTCTTC. This encodes CASSFDGRDEQFF.

This clonotype was recorded a few times. In DNA, the CDR3 is TGCGCCAGCAGCCCGGGCGGGGGACTAGCGAACAGATACGAGCAGTACTTC. This translates into CASSPGGGLANRYEQYF. V usage is TRBV4-1 and J usage is TRBJ2-7, with 10 bases lining up with TRBD2. The junction had 13 bases not matched to a gene; V was cut back by 4 bases and J by 4 bases. Germline V gives CDR1 MGHRA, CDR2 YSYEKL. This CDR3 spans 17 amino acids.

The chain links TRBV4-1 to TRBJ2-7, with a tentative D call TRBD1 (6 bases). The V gene's germline CDR1 is MGHRA and CDR2 YSYEKL. This CDR3 comprises 14 residues. V gave up 0 bases and J gave up 4 bases, with 10 bases separating them. Here the CDR3 reads CASSQEWGLYEQYF. The CDR3 bases are TGCGCCAGCAGCCAAGAGTGGGGGCTTTACGAGCAGTACTTC.

This rearrangement joins TRBV28 to TRBJ1-6, with a possible D match to TRBD1 (6 bases). The CDR3 is made up of 17 amino acids. In germline, CDR1 is MDHEN, CDR2 SYDVKM. V gave up 7 bases and J gave up 0 bases, with 16 bases separating them. Written as DNA, the CDR3 is TGTGCCAGCAAAACCCACGGGGGCAGCTCCTATAATTCACCCCTCCACTTT. Its translation: CASKTHGGSSYNSPLHF. Full variable domain (remainder filled in from reference TRBV28 and TRBJ1-6): DVKVTQSSRYLVKRTGEKVFLECVQDMDHENMFWYRQDPGLGLRLIYFSYDVKMKEKGDIPEGYSVSREKKERFSLILESASTNQTSMYLCASKTHGGSSYNSPLHFGNGTRLTVT.

This clonotype was counted between two and nine times. The rearrangement links TRBV12-3 or TRBV12-4 to TRBJ1-3; TRBD1 matches 11 bases. V lost 5 bases and J lost 2; bases outside the gene matches: 5. The CDR3 runs to 16 residues. CDR3 nucleotide sequence: TGTGCCAGCAGTGGACCGGGACAGGGGGCTGGAAACACCATATATTTT. Translated: CASSGPGQGAGNTIYF.

The chain's CDR3 is CATSKGTGELFF. CDR3 in DNA: TGTGCCACCTCAAAGGGGACCGGGGAGCTGTTTTTT. The rearrangement joins TRBV19 to TRBJ2-2, with D maybe TRBD1 (5 bases). The CDR3 is 12 amino acids. Germline assignment: CDR1 LNHDA and CDR2 SQIVND (reference sequence). V was shortened by 10 bases and J by 5 bases, with 11 bases between the two germline ends.

This clonotype occurred a few times. V usage is TRBV9 and J usage is TRBJ2-7; the D gene is possibly TRBD2 (6 bases). Germline-derived CDR1 and CDR2 are SGDLS and YYNGEE. This CDR3 spans 15 amino acids. V gave up 0 bases and J gave up 0 bases, with 10 bases separating them. CDR3 DNA: TGTGCCAGCAGCGTAGGGCGGAGGGGCTCCTACGAGCAGTACTTC. Translated, it gives CASSVGRRGSYEQYF.

The chain uses TRBV11-3 and TRBJ2-1; 7 nucleotides agree with TRBD2. Germline assignment: CDR1 SGHNT and CDR2 YENEEA. The CDR3 contains 14 residues. With 1 base clipped from V and 7 bases from J, the junction kept 4 bases outside the gene matches. CDR3 region: CASSLGGGRNEQFF. In nucleotides, the CDR3 is TGTGCCAGCAGCTTAGGGGGGGGACGGAATGAGCAGTTCTTC.

The chain uses TRBV27 and TRBJ2-7; D perhaps matches TRBD1 (5 bases). CDR3 length equals 19 residues. Trimming took off 6 bases at V and 4 bases at J, with 31 bases between the two ends. The germline V gene encodes CDR1 MNHEY and CDR2 SMNVEV (reference sequence). The CDR3 protein is CASRARYAAGIPLPYEQYF. DNA for the CDR3: TGTGCCAGCAGAGCCCGCTATGCCGCAGGGATTCCCCTCCCTTACGAGCAGTACTTC.

This clonotype was recorded a few times. The gene calls are TRBV5-1 and TRBJ2-7; 10 nucleotides match TRBD2. CDR1 SGHRS and CDR2 YFSETQ come from the germline V gene. Unmatched junction bases numbered 19, after V lost 7 bases and J lost 0 bases. This CDR3 has 19 amino acids. The CDR3 DNA sequence: TGCGCCAGCGGCAGGTACAGGGATAGCGGGAGGAACCGCTCCTACGAGCAGTACTTC. Translating gives CASGRYRDSGRNRSYEQYF.

The chain combines TRBV6-2 or TRBV6-3 with TRBJ1-2; no reliable D call. The CDR3 extends over 14 amino acids. CDR1 is MNHEY and CDR2 is SVGEGT in the germline V gene. V was pared by 4 bases and J by 8 bases, with 17 bases between. The CDR3 nucleotides read TGTGCCAGCAGTTCCTCTCGGACGGTTCGCGGCTACACCTTC. Protein product: CASSSSRTVRGYTF.

The count of this clonotype is one. V is TRBV20-1 and J is TRBJ2-6; D might be TRBD2 (6 bases). The CDR3 covers 16 residues. CDR1 DFQATT and CDR2 SNEGSKA come from the germline V gene (reference sequence). Deletions cut 0 bases from V and 3 bases from J, with 12 bases between. As DNA, the CDR3 is TGCAGTGCTAGAGAGGGCGCGGGATATGGGGCCAACGTCCTGACTTTC. Its protein is CSAREGAGYGANVLTF.